Following are 27 T cell receptor beta chains from one sample sequenced in a study of blood T cell repertoires in COVID-19. Here immunoSEQ multiplex PCR was the method, and the copy in TCRdb shows in-frame clones only, minus some. The sample lists 150,000 to 200,000 clones, 80% to 90% occurring once. What was sequenced was peripheral blood. These receptors originate from a woman between 55 and 75 years old with COVID-19, enrolled during active disease.

J is TRBJ2-7 and V is TRBV19; 11 bases align to TRBD2. Losses at the gene ends were 0 bases for V and 5 bases for J; bases not matched to a gene: 9. This CDR3 contains 17 residues. Germline V gene sequence: CDR1 LNHDA, CDR2 SQIVND (reference sequence). CDR3 residues: CASSIELAGEIPHEQYF. DNA of the CDR3: TGTGCCAGTAGTATAGAACTAGCGGGAGAAATTCCCCACGAGCAGTACTTC.

This chain links TRBV6-2 or TRBV6-3 with TRBJ1-5, with 7 nucleotides matching TRBD1. The V segment lost 6 bases and the J segment 5 bases; nucleotides outside the gene matches: 13. The CDR3 is 16 residues long. CDR1 and CDR2 (germline): MNHEY, SVGEGT. CDR3 in DNA: TGTGCCAGCAGCGTCCGAGACAGGGTTAGTTATCAGCCCCAGCATTTT. It is translated as CASSVRDRVSYQPQHF.

The chain employs TRBV5-8 and TRBJ2-7; D unresolved. The CDR3 spans 12 residues. The V and J ends lost 2 bases and 5 bases respectively, with 8 bases between them. CDR1 and CDR2 (germline): SGHTS, YDEGEE. CDR3 in DNA: TGTGCCAGCAGCTTAGAGGTCCACGAGCAGTACTTC. Translated: CASSLEVHEQYF.

This clone was detected only once. This chain joins TRBV7-6 and TRBJ2-5; D call uncertain. The CDR3 sequence is 15 residues long. V lost 2 bases and J 0 bases, leaving 10 bases between the germline ends. The germline V gene has CDR1 SGHVS and CDR2 FNYEAQ. This CDR3 reads CASSLPVTYQETQYF. Written as DNA, the CDR3 is TGTGCCAGCAGCTTACCGGTCACGTACCAAGAGACCCAGTACTTC. Combining the CDR3 with reference TRBV7-6 and TRBJ2-5 gives the whole variable domain GAGVSQSPRYKVTKRGQDVALRCDPISGHVSLYWYRQALGQGPEFLTYFNYEAQQDKSGLPNDRFSAERPEGSISTLTIQRTEQRDSAMYRCASSLPVTYQETQYFGPGTRLLVL.

This clone was observed once. This rearrangement joins TRBV12-3 or TRBV12-4 to TRBJ2-1; D perhaps matches TRBD1 (5 bases). This CDR3 is built from 13 residues. Trimming removed 5 bases from V and 5 bases from J, with 10 bases in between. CDR3 nucleotides: TGTGCCAGCAGTCGAAAGACAGACAATGAGCAGTTCTTC. It encodes CASSRKTDNEQFF.

The chain joins TRBV9 to TRBJ1-1; TRBD1 is a possible D gene (5 bases). The CDR3 length is 15 residues. Per germline, CDR1 SGDLS and CDR2 YYNGEE. Trimming removed 2 bases from V and 2 bases from J, with 13 bases in between. CDR3 sequence reads: CASSVGGSANTEAFF. The CDR3 DNA reads TGTGCCAGCAGCGTCGGGGGGTCAGCAAACACTGAAGCTTTCTTT.

The chain links TRBV19 to TRBJ1-2, with 8 bases that match TRBD1. Germline V gene data show CDR1 as LNHDA and CDR2 as SQIVND (reference sequence). J lost 5 bases, V lost 7 bases, and 9 bases had no gene match. The CDR3 covers 14 residues. The CDR3 protein is CASKSDRGRYGYTF. As DNA, the CDR3 is TGTGCCAGTAAATCTGACAGGGGAAGATATGGCTACACCTTC.

This clone is a singleton in its sample. V is TRBV5-1 and J is TRBJ2-5; 11 bases are shared with TRBD1. Per germline, CDR1 SGHRS and CDR2 YFSETQ. Trimming cost V 0 bases and J 0 bases; bases outside gene matches: 7. This CDR3 spans 18 amino acids. CDR3 DNA sequence: TGCGCCAGCAGCTTGGCCGGGACAGGGGGGTTCGACCAAGAGACCCAGTACTTC. This gives the protein CASSLAGTGGFDQETQYF. The full variable domain, its missing parts supplied by reference TRBV5-1 and TRBJ2-5, is KAGVTQTPRYLIKTRGQQVTLSCSPISGHRSVSWYQQTPGQGLQFLFEYFSETQRNKGNFPGRFSGRQFSNSRSEMNVSTLELGDSALYLCASSLAGTGGFDQETQYFGPGTRLLVL.

The chain is built from TRBV15 and TRBJ2-7; 9 bases fit TRBD2. The ends lost 2 bases at V and 0 bases at J; junction bases unmatched: 14. Looked up from germline, CDR1 is LNHNV and CDR2 is YYDKDF (reference sequence). This CDR3 spans 19 amino acids. CDR3 sequence reads: CATSRSRNPTSGDSYEQYF. For the CDR3, the DNA is TGTGCCACCAGCAGATCAAGGAACCCGACTAGCGGCGACTCCTACGAGCAGTACTTC.

This chain joins TRBV27 and TRBJ2-7; no definite D call. Trimming cost V 6 bases and J 0 bases, with 18 bases left between them. CDR3 length: 16 residues. Looked up from germline, CDR1 is MNHEY and CDR2 is SMNVEV (reference sequence). CDR3 protein: CASRLRPGPSSYEQYF. The CDR3 region has the DNA TGTGCCAGCAGACTCCGACCGGGTCCTTCCTCCTACGAGCAGTACTTC.

The chain combines TRBV28 with TRBJ2-7; 8 bases map to TRBD1. J lost 0 bases, V lost 1 base, and 17 bases had no gene match. The CDR3 contains 20 residues. Looked up from germline, CDR1 is MDHEN and CDR2 is SYDVKM. CDR3 loop: CASSLLYGIETGVHSYEQYF. The CDR3 DNA reads TGTGCCAGCAGTTTATTGTACGGTATTGAGACAGGGGTTCACTCCTACGAGCAGTACTTC.

This clone showed up just once. This chain connects TRBV12-5 to TRBJ2-7; D perhaps matches TRBD2 (5 bases). The CDR3 spans 14 residues. Germline assignment: CDR1 LGHNT and CDR2 FRNRAP. Deletions cut 0 bases from V and 3 bases from J, with 9 bases between. CDR3 nucleotide sequence: TGTGCTAGTGGTTTGGTACTTAGCGTCTACGAGCAGTACTTC. As protein: CASGLVLSVYEQYF.

The chain joins TRBV11-2 to TRBJ2-1; D may be TRBD2 (5 bases). CDR1 is SGHAT, CDR2 FQNNGV, per germline. The CDR3 sequence is 14 residues long. Trimming took 5 bases from V and 8 from J, leaving 16 bases between them. CDR3 sequence: CASSREPRIHEQFF. CDR3 bases: TGTGCCAGCAGCCGGGAACCCAGGATCCATGAGCAGTTCTTC.

The V gene is TRBV7-3, the J gene TRBJ2-2; 9 nucleotides agree with TRBD1. The CDR3 has 18 amino acids. The trim removed 5 bases at V and 4 bases at J, leaving 14 bases unmatched. CDR1 SGHTA and CDR2 FQGTGA come from the germline V gene. The CDR3, as DNA: TGTGCCAGCAGCCGATCTAATACGGGACAGGGATTCACCGGGGAGCTGTTTTTT. Translating it yields CASSRSNTGQGFTGELFF.

A remark on this clone: This sequence is one base from a far larger clone and is likely a read error. The chain uses TRBV6-1 and TRBJ1-2; D not resolved. V lost 3 bases, J lost 4 bases, and 6 bases lay in between. Germline V lookup: CDR1 MNHNS, CDR2 SASEGT. This CDR3 spans 12 amino acids. CDR3 region: CASSDRLYGYTF. The CDR3, as DNA: TGTGCCAGCAGTGACAGGCTCTATGGCTACACCTTC.

This chain joins TRBV24-1 and TRBJ2-5, with 14 positions matching TRBD2. Germline V gives CDR1 KGHDR, CDR2 SFDVKD. The length of the CDR3 is 18 residues. V shed 2 bases and J 1 base; nucleotides not matched to a gene: 5. The CDR3 loop is CATSDSRTSGRPQETQYF. The CDR3 DNA reads TGTGCCACCAGTGATTCTCGGACTAGCGGGAGGCCCCAAGAGACCCAGTACTTC.

In nucleotides, the CDR3 is TGCGCCAGCAGCTTGGTGACGGGATCCTACGAGCAGTACTTC. The encoded protein is CASSLVTGSYEQYF. The chain has TRBV5-1 and TRBJ2-7, with D perhaps matching TRBD2 (5 bases). V lost 0 bases to trimming and J lost 1 base, with 8 bases between them. The CDR3 runs 14 residues. Per germline, CDR1 SGHRS and CDR2 YFSETQ.

The CDR3 region has the DNA TGTGCCACCAGTGATCCTCCCCGGGGGGAGATGGTGGCCACCGGGGAGCTGTTTTTT. Translated: CATSDPPRGEMVATGELFF. V and J are TRBV24-1 and TRBJ2-2; 7 nucleotides line up with TRBD2. V was clipped by 3 bases and J by 4 bases; unmatched bases: 16. This CDR3 region has 19 residues. The germline V gene encodes CDR1 KGHDR and CDR2 SFDVKD.

The chain carries TRBV30 and TRBJ1-5; no definite D call. The V end was cut by 5 bases, the J end by 0 bases, with 11 bases between. This CDR3 has 14 amino acids. Germline loops: CDR1 GTSNPN, CDR2 SVGIG (reference sequence). Here the CDR3 reads CAWVTSISNQPQHF. CDR3 DNA: TGTGCCTGGGTTACGAGCATTAGCAATCAGCCCCAGCATTTT. Combining the CDR3 with reference TRBV30 and TRBJ1-5 gives the whole variable domain SQTIHQWPATLVQPVGSPLSLECTVEGTSNPNLYWYRQAAGRGLQLLFYSVGIGQISSEVPQNLSASRPQDRQFILSSKKLLLSDSGFYLCAWVTSISNQPQHFGDGTRLSIL.

As concerns this clone: Other nucleotide sequences from this sample produce the same CDR3. This chain uses TRBV30 with TRBJ2-1; D remains unclear. Germline CDR1 GTSNPN, CDR2 SVGIG (reference sequence). Trimming removed 0 bases at V and 4 bases at J, with 4 bases between. The CDR3 is 12 amino acids. The chain's CDR3 is CAWSVRYNEQFF. The CDR3 bases are TGTGCCTGGAGTGTTAGATACAATGAGCAGTTCTTC.

This chain uses TRBV27 with TRBJ1-1, with unresolved D. The CDR3 spans 15 residues. The V end was cut by 8 bases, the J end by 0 bases, with 16 bases between. The germline CDR1 and CDR2 sequences are MNHEY and SMNVEV (reference sequence). The CDR3 DNA reads TGTGCCAGCGCTCGTTGGCGGGGAATGAACACTGAAGCTTTCTTT. Translating gives CASARWRGMNTEAFF.

The J gene is TRBJ1-2, the V gene TRBV5-8; 8 positions agree with TRBD1. The V gene end was trimmed by 4 bases and the J gene end by 1 base; junction bases not matched to a gene: 6. Looked up from germline, CDR1 is SGHTS and CDR2 is YDEGEE. The CDR3 covers 15 residues. CDR3 loop: CASSTGTGDNYGYTF. CDR3 in DNA: TGTGCCAGCAGCACCGGGACAGGAGATAACTATGGCTACACCTTC.

The rearrangement joins TRBV4-3 to TRBJ2-2; 7 bases agree with TRBD1. Trimming cost V 0 bases and J 4 bases; bases outside gene matches: 5. From germline, CDR1 is LGHNA and CDR2 YSLEER. The CDR3 has 16 amino acids. Written as DNA, the CDR3 is TGCGCCAGCAGCCAAGAGGACAGGCCCATCACCGGGGAGCTGTTTTTT. As protein: CASSQEDRPITGELFF.

The chain employs TRBV6-5 and TRBJ1-4; the match to TRBD1 covers 7 bases. Germline-derived CDR1 and CDR2 are MNHEY and SVGAGI. After removal of 6 bases from V and 5 bases from J, the junction contained 6 bases not matched to a gene. The CDR3 is 14 residues long. This chain's CDR3 is CASRPTGWNEKLFF. Written as DNA, the CDR3 is TGTGCCAGCAGACCGACAGGGTGGAATGAAAAACTGTTTTTT.

CDR3 amino acids: CASSQGVRSGQGPGEQYF. CDR3 sequence (DNA): TGTGCCAGCAGCCAAGGGGTAAGATCGGGACAGGGCCCAGGAGAGCAGTACTTC. The chain recombines TRBV4-2 with TRBJ2-7; 9 nucleotides line up with TRBD1. Germline V gives CDR1 LGHNA, CDR2 YNFKEQ. The V segment lost 1 base and the J segment 7 bases; nucleotides outside the gene matches: 17. The CDR3 covers 18 residues.

V is TRBV27 and J is TRBJ2-7; 9 nucleotides line up with TRBD1. The V gene's germline CDR1 is MNHEY and CDR2 SMNVEV (reference sequence). The CDR3 totals 15 residues. J lost 1 base, V lost 6 bases, and 7 bases had no gene match. The CDR3 protein is CASRSPGTGSYEQYF. CDR3 sequence (DNA): TGTGCCAGCAGATCGCCCGGGACAGGGTCCTACGAGCAGTACTTC.

The chain couples TRBV7-2 to TRBJ1-1; a weak D match, TRBD1 (6 bases). Germline V gene data show CDR1 as SGHTA and CDR2 as FQGNSA. V gave up 8 bases and J gave up 0 bases, with 16 bases separating them. The CDR3 runs 15 residues. The CDR3 DNA reads as TGTGCCAGCCGAGACTTTGGACAGATGAACACTGAAGCTTTCTTT. Protein: CASRDFGQMNTEAFF.